What follows are 20 T cell receptor beta chains derived from one specimen sequenced in a study of T cells in Graves' hyperthyroidism and ophthalmopathy. Amplification targeted TCR beta CDR3 regions from RNA transcripts. The HTBI primer set was used in a first-round RT-PCR of the TCR CDR3. TCRdb ran MiXCR on the multiplex PCR reads and lists one entry per CDR3 protein. The sample contains 550,000 to 700,000 distinct CDR3 sequences, just over 45% of which appear only once. The specimen was peripheral blood or thyroid tissue (not recorded which). Every receptor here comes from an adult woman with Graves' disease, either hyperthyroidism or ophthalmopathy (not recorded which).

This clonotype was counted many times. The chain employs TRBV9 and TRBJ2-7; TRBD2 might be the D (5 bases). Per the germline V gene, CDR1 is SGDLS and CDR2 is YYNGEE. Trimming stripped 4 bases from V and 0 bases from J, with 17 bases between. The CDR3 runs to 16 residues. In DNA form, the CDR3 reads TGTGCCAGCAGCCAACACCCCATTGGGAGCTCCTACGAGCAGTACTTC. Its protein is CASSQHPIGSSYEQYF.

There are a few counts of this clonotype. Given a much more abundant clone one base away, this may be a read error. The rearrangement uses TRBV7-2 and TRBJ2-7; TRBD1 agrees at 8 bases. Germline CDR1 reads SGHTA; CDR2 reads FQGNSA. The CDR3 covers 14 residues. After removal of 5 bases from V and 2 bases from J, the junction contained 5 bases not matched to a gene. The CDR3 protein is CASSRPGQAYEQYF. CDR3 DNA: TGTGCCAGCAGCCGACCGGGACAGGCCTACGAGCAGTACTTC. Using reference TRBV7-2 and TRBJ2-7 for the parts outside the CDR3, the full variable domain is GAGVSQSPSNKVTEKGKDVELRCDPISGHTALYWYRQSLGQGLEFLIYFQGNSAPDKSGLPSDRFSAERTGGSVSTLTIQRTQQEDSAVYLCASSRPGQAYEQYFGPGTRLTVT.

This clonotype was recorded at least ten times. J is TRBJ1-5 and V is TRBV4-1; 8 positions match TRBD1. The germline V gene encodes CDR1 MGHRA and CDR2 YSYEKL. V trimming: 0 bases; J trimming: 4 bases; junction bases outside the gene matches: 8. This CDR3 is 17 amino acids long. The CDR3 protein is CASSQDFQGALNQPQHF. CDR3 DNA: TGCGCCAGCAGCCAAGACTTCCAGGGGGCACTAAATCAGCCCCAGCATTTT.

The rearrangement uses TRBV5-1 and TRBJ2-5, with TRBD1 as a possible D gene (6 bases). CDR3 length: 15 amino acids. Per germline, CDR1 SGHRS and CDR2 YFSETQ. The ends were cut back, 4 bases at V and 1 base at J, with 14 bases in the middle. CDR3 loop: CASSLNTGSQETQYF. CDR3 bases: TGCGCCAGCAGCCTAAATACAGGGAGCCAAGAGACCCAGTACTTC.

As for this clonotype: A single base separates this from a much larger clone, so it may be a read error. The chain combines TRBV12-3 or TRBV12-4 with TRBJ2-5; TRBD2 matches at 7 bases. V shed 5 bases and J 7 bases; nucleotides not matched to a gene: 7. The CDR3 runs 13 residues. CDR3 DNA sequence: TGTGCCAGCAGTGCAAGCGGGGAAGGGACCCAGTACTTC. Translating it yields CASSASGEGTQYF.

Of note for this clonotype: A read error may explain this, as a much larger clone is one base away. This chain connects TRBV4-1 to TRBJ1-2, with D perhaps matching TRBD1 (6 bases). CDR3 size: 17 residues. In germline, CDR1 is MGHRA, CDR2 YSYEKL. CDR3 amino acids: CTSSQQGLIRSNYGYTF. The CDR3 nucleotides read TGCACCAGCAGCCAACAGGGCCTAATCCGTTCTAACTATGGCTACACCTTC.

This clonotype was counted at least ten times. The V gene is TRBV7-9, the J gene TRBJ2-7; possibly TRBD2 for D (6 bases). The CDR3 covers 16 residues. V lost 5 bases, J lost 3 bases, and 20 bases lay in between. CDR1 and CDR2 from the germline V gene are SEHNR and FQNEAQ (reference sequence). The chain's CDR3 is CASSPRPGTPIYEQYF. Written as DNA, the CDR3 is TGTGCCAGCAGCCCCCGTCCCGGGACTCCCATCTACGAGCAGTACTTC.

This clonotype was counted ten times or more. V usage is TRBV20-1 and J usage is TRBJ1-1, with D possibly being TRBD1 (6 bases). CDR1 and CDR2 (germline): DFQATT, SNEGSKA (reference sequence). With 2 bases removed from V and 1 base from J, the gap between germline ends came to 11 bases. This CDR3 spans 14 amino acids. The CDR3 sequence: CSARSRGQNTEAFF. The CDR3 region has the DNA TGCAGTGCTAGATCCAGGGGCCAGAACACTGAAGCTTTCTTT.

This clonotype occurred many times. The chain uses TRBV7-9 and TRBJ1-2; TRBD1 is a possible D gene (6 bases). The CDR3 extends over 15 amino acids. Germline V lookup: CDR1 SEHNR, CDR2 FQNEAQ (reference sequence). The V end lost 0 bases, the J end lost 4 bases, and 12 bases lay between the germline ends. The DNA of the CDR3 is TGTGCCAGCAGCTTAGCAACTCAGGGGATCTATGGCTACACCTTC. This encodes CASSLATQGIYGYTF.

The rearrangement links TRBV12-3 or TRBV12-4 to TRBJ1-5; perhaps TRBD1 as D (5 bases). Trimming removed 3 bases at V and 2 bases at J, with 14 bases between. The length of the CDR3 is 16 residues. CDR3 coding DNA: TGTGCCAGCAGTTTCCGGGGCAGTAACGGCAATCAGCCCCAGCATTTT. This gives the protein CASSFRGSNGNQPQHF.

The chain uses TRBV7-2 and TRBJ1-1; D is perhaps TRBD1 (6 bases). Germline CDR1 is SGHTA and CDR2 is FQGNSA. This CDR3 has 13 residues. V lost 6 bases and J 7 bases, leaving 15 bases between the germline ends. The CDR3 here is CASSYGGRGEAFF. The CDR3 region has the DNA TGTGCCAGCAGTTACGGGGGGCGAGGTGAAGCTTTCTTT.

The chain employs TRBV15 and TRBJ1-5; 8 nucleotides agree with TRBD1. In germline, CDR1 is LNHNV, CDR2 YYDKDF (reference sequence). V lost 5 bases, J lost 4 bases, and 4 bases stayed unmatched. This CDR3 region has 14 residues. The CDR3 nucleotides are TGTGCCACCAGCGTCAACAGGGGGAATCAGCCCCAGCATTTT. Translated, it gives CATSVNRGNQPQHF.

At least ten counts were recorded for this clonotype. This chain connects TRBV5-5 to TRBJ1-4, with D unresolved. V lost 0 bases and J lost 6, with 0 bases in between. The CDR3 loop spans 11 amino acids. Germline loops: CDR1 SGHKS, CDR2 YYEKEE (reference sequence). The CDR3 DNA sequence: TGTGCCAGCAGCTTGGATGAAAAACTGTTTTTT. As protein: CASSLDEKLFF.

This clonotype was seen a few times. This may be a read error, as it is one base from a much larger clone. V usage is TRBV4-1 and J usage is TRBJ2-2, with D maybe TRBD2 (5 bases). Germline V gene data show CDR1 as MGHRA and CDR2 as YSYEKL. The CDR3 contains 14 residues. CDR3 residues: CASSQGLVTGDLFF. DNA of the CDR3: TGCGCCAGCAGCCAAGGCTTGGTCACCGGGGATCTGTTTTTT.

This chain links TRBV2 with TRBJ1-5, with 7 bases that match TRBD1. CDR1 and CDR2 (germline): SNHLY, FYNNEI. This CDR3 has 15 residues. V lost 4 bases and J lost 5; bases outside the gene matches: 8. DNA of the CDR3: TGTGCCAGCAGTGTGGCCGGACAGGACGATCAGCCCCAGCATTTT. Translating gives CASSVAGQDDQPQHF. The whole variable domain, remainder taken from reference TRBV2 and TRBJ1-5, is EPEVTQTPSHQVTQMGQEVILRCVPISNHLYFYWYRQILGQKVEFLVSFYNNEISEKSEIFDDQFSVERPDGSNFTLKIRSTKLEDSAMYFCASSVAGQDDQPQHFGDGTRLSIL.

This clonotype has a count of ten or more. This chain joins TRBV7-3 and TRBJ1-6, with a weak D call TRBD1 (5 bases). The CDR3 consists of 13 residues. Germline values: CDR1 SGHTA, CDR2 FQGTGA. V was pared by 3 bases and J by 7 bases, with 7 bases between. The CDR3 loop reads CASSFGGNSPLHF. The CDR3 DNA sequence: TGTGCCAGCAGCTTTGGGGGGAATTCACCCCTCCACTTT.

This clonotype has ten or more counts. V gene TRBV5-5 combines with J gene TRBJ1-2, with a possible D match to TRBD1 (6 bases). Trimming shortened V by 6 bases and J by 7 bases, and 22 bases separated the two germline ends. This CDR3 has 15 amino acids. Germline CDR1 is SGHKS and CDR2 is YYEKEE (reference sequence). CDR3 in DNA: TGTGCCAGCACTAAACGCCGCTGGGGGCGGGGTGGCTACACCTTC. This sequence encodes CASTKRRWGRGGYTF.

Concerning this clonotype itself: The missing conserved phenylalanine or tryptophan at the end of this CDR3 makes a read error likely. The DNA is left out, because the CDR3 cannot be placed on it with certainty; the CDR3 is given as TCRdb lists it. The V gene is TRBV20-1, the J gene TRBJ2-5; the table assigns TRBD1, which was not confirmed against the DNA. Germline V gives CDR1 DFQATT, CDR2 SNEGSKA (reference sequence). The CDR3 has 11 residues if both end residues are counted. CDR3 amino acids: CSARVQGKGDP.

This clonotype was seen repeatedly, ten times or more. The chain carries TRBV12-3 or TRBV12-4 and TRBJ1-6; D not certain. V dropped 4 bases and J dropped 2 bases, with 6 bases sitting between them. The CDR3 contains 14 residues. CDR3 residues: CASSWETYNSPLHF. DNA of the CDR3: TGTGCCAGCAGTTGGGAGACCTATAATTCACCCCTCCACTTT.

The DNA for the CDR3 is TGCGCCAGCAGTTACGACTACCCCTCCTACGAGCAGTACTTC. It is translated as CASSYDYPSYEQYF. The V call is TRBV5-1, the J call TRBJ2-7; weak D call: TRBD2 (5 bases). Trimming removed 5 bases at V and 0 bases at J, with 12 bases between. This CDR3 contains 14 residues. Looked up from germline, CDR1 is SGHRS and CDR2 is YFSETQ.